The 17 T cell receptor beta chains given below trace back to one sample, sequenced in a study of cytomegalovirus exposure and HLA in healthy donors. Measured with immunoSEQ multiplex PCR; TCRdb has only the in-frame clones, and not every one. This sample has 60,000 to 85,000 clones, with roughly 95% found just once. What was sequenced was PBMCs. These receptors came from a woman aged 18-29 years in good health and CMV-seropositive.

The chain links TRBV4-3 to TRBJ2-3, with 8 bases lining up with TRBD2. V dropped 0 bases and J dropped 3; count of bases not matched to a gene: 5. This CDR3 contains 16 residues. Germline V gene sequence: CDR1 LGHNA, CDR2 YSLEER. DNA of the CDR3: TGCGCCAGCAGCCAAGAACCGGGCGGGAGGACAGATACGCAGTATTTT. It specifies CASSQEPGGRTDTQYF.

The chain is built from TRBV14 and TRBJ2-1, with a weak D call TRBD1 (6 bases). The CDR3 covers 14 residues. Trimming stripped 5 bases from V and 5 bases from J, with 13 bases between. CDR1 and CDR2 (germline): SGHDN, FVKESK. The CDR3 sequence is CASSRRQAHNEQFF. CDR3 bases: TGTGCCAGCAGCAGACGACAGGCGCACAATGAGCAGTTCTTC.

V gene TRBV6-1 combines with J gene TRBJ1-1; 8 positions match TRBD1. V lost 0 bases and J lost 4; bases outside the gene matches: 4. CDR3 length: 15 amino acids. Germline CDR1 MNHNS, CDR2 SASEGT. As DNA, the CDR3 is TGTGCCAGCAGTGAAGCGGGGACAGGAAGCACTGAAGCTTTCTTT. This encodes CASSEAGTGSTEAFF.

This sequence joins TRBV28 and TRBJ2-1; maybe TRBD2 (5 bases). Germline-derived CDR1 and CDR2 are MDHEN and SYDVKM. This CDR3 comprises 11 residues. V lost 7 bases and J 6 bases, leaving 7 bases between the germline ends. CDR3 residues: CASKGSNEQFF. Written as DNA, the CDR3 is TGTGCCAGCAAAGGGAGCAATGAGCAGTTCTTC.

The chain uses TRBV28 and TRBJ2-7, with TRBD2 matching 14 bases. Looked up from germline, CDR1 is MDHEN and CDR2 is SYDVKM. J gave up 4 bases and V 6 bases, and 11 bases lay outside the gene matches. The CDR3 consists of 17 residues. CDR3 coding DNA: TGTGCCAGCAGCTCCAGACTAGCGGGAGGGCAGGCGTACGAGCAGTACTTC. Protein: CASSSRLAGGQAYEQYF.

This CDR3 reads CASSGGQGSSYNEQFF. The DNA of the CDR3 is TGTGCCAGCAGTGGTGGACAGGGTAGCTCCTACAATGAGCAGTTCTTC. This sequence joins TRBV7-9 and TRBJ2-1; 8 positions match TRBD1. With 6 bases clipped from V and 0 bases from J, the junction kept 7 bases outside the gene matches. Germline V gene data show CDR1 as SEHNR and CDR2 as FQNEAQ (reference sequence). The CDR3 length is 16 residues.

DNA for the CDR3: TGTGCCAGCAGGGGAACAGGGGGCACCGGGGAGCTGTTTTTT. Translated: CASRGTGGTGELFF. The chain carries TRBV27 and TRBJ2-2; 8 nucleotides line up with TRBD1. The junction had 4 bases not matched to a gene; V was cut back by 6 bases and J by 4 bases. From germline, CDR1 is MNHEY and CDR2 SMNVEV (reference sequence). This CDR3 is 14 amino acids long.

The chain employs TRBV4-3 and TRBJ2-1; D gene unclear. This CDR3 is built from 15 residues. Germline V gene sequence: CDR1 LGHNA, CDR2 YSLEER. V lost 0 bases to trimming and J lost 6 bases, with 12 bases between them. The CDR3 loop is CASSQDRAGRNEQFF. CDR3 coding DNA: TGCGCCAGCAGCCAAGATCGAGCAGGCCGCAATGAGCAGTTCTTC.

V usage is TRBV11-3 and J usage is TRBJ2-2, with TRBD1 matching over 8 bases. With V trimmed by 5 bases and J by 1 base, 9 bases remained unmatched. CDR3 size: 17 residues. Per germline, CDR1 SGHNT and CDR2 YENEEA. This CDR3 is CASSRFLGTGNTGELFF. The CDR3 nucleotides are TGTGCCAGCAGCCGTTTCCTCGGGACAGGGAACACCGGGGAGCTGTTTTTT.

The rearrangement uses TRBV30 and TRBJ2-7; the D gene is possibly TRBD1 (6 bases). The CDR3 spans 14 residues. Per the germline V gene, CDR1 is GTSNPN and CDR2 is SVGIG (reference sequence). V lost 5 bases and J 2 bases, leaving 16 bases between the germline ends. The CDR3, as DNA: TGTGCCTGGGCTATACAGGGTCCGACCTACGAGCAGTACTTC. Translation: CAWAIQGPTYEQYF.

The rearrangement joins TRBV5-4 to TRBJ2-1, with 8 bases fitting TRBD2. J gave up 7 bases and V 1 base, and 4 bases lay outside the gene matches. The CDR3 loop spans 14 amino acids. Germline V lookup: CDR1 SGHNT, CDR2 YYREEE (reference sequence). The CDR3 bases are TGTGCCAGCAGCTTGATTGCTAGCGGGAATGAGCAGTTCTTC. Protein: CASSLIASGNEQFF.

This clone was seen once. This chain's CDR3 is CASSDSMTGLGETQYF. CDR3 nucleotide sequence: TGTGCCAGCAGCGACAGTATGACAGGGCTGGGAGAGACCCAGTACTTC. The V call is TRBV9, the J call TRBJ2-5; TRBD1 matches at 7 bases. This CDR3 contains 16 residues. The germline V gene has CDR1 SGDLS and CDR2 YYNGEE. The J segment lost 4 bases and the V segment lost 3 bases, leaving 12 bases of the junction unmatched.

This clone was seen only once. V and J are TRBV4-3 and TRBJ2-5; 7 bases are a match to TRBD2. The germline CDR1 and CDR2 sequences are LGHNA and YSLEER. CDR3 length: 14 amino acids. The V segment lost 0 bases and the J segment 6 bases; nucleotides outside the gene matches: 4. DNA for the CDR3: TGCGCCAGCAGCCAAGAACTAGCGAAGAAGACCCAGTACTTC. As protein: CASSQELAKKTQYF.

The chain links TRBV30 to TRBJ2-1, with D hard to call. CDR3 length: 13 amino acids. Trimming pared 5 bases from V and 5 bases from J, leaving 13 bases between. CDR1 is GTSNPN, CDR2 SVGIG, per germline (reference sequence). CDR3 residues: CAWPQTADNEQFF. The CDR3, as DNA: TGTGCCTGGCCTCAGACGGCGGACAATGAGCAGTTCTTC.

This clone was counted only a few times. This rearrangement joins TRBV19 to TRBJ1-2; tentatively, D is TRBD1 (5 bases). Germline lookup yields CDR1 LNHDA and CDR2 SQIVND (reference sequence). This CDR3 spans 14 amino acids. The germline V and J ends were trimmed by 5 bases and 4 bases, with 14 bases remaining between them. The CDR3 sequence: CASSEKTVTYGYTF. CDR3 sequence (DNA): TGTGCCAGTAGTGAAAAGACAGTTACCTATGGCTACACCTTC.

This rearrangement joins TRBV2 to TRBJ2-1; D is perhaps TRBD2 (6 bases). The CDR3 consists of 14 residues. Germline lookup yields CDR1 SNHLY and CDR2 FYNNEI. V was cut by 7 bases and J by 7 bases, with 17 bases left in between. The CDR3 nucleotides are TGTGCCAGCAAACGGGAGATTTCTCGGAATGAGCAGTTCTTC. It codes for CASKREISRNEQFF. The variable domain in full, completed from reference TRBV2 and TRBJ2-1, reads EPEVTQTPSHQVTQMGQEVILRCVPISNHLYFYWYRQILGQKVEFLVSFYNNEISEKSEIFDDQFSVERPDGSNFTLKIRSTKLEDSAMYFCASKREISRNEQFFGPGTRLTVL.

This sequence joins TRBV19 and TRBJ2-2; no reliable D call. There are 14 residues in the CDR3. Germline lookup yields CDR1 LNHDA and CDR2 SQIVND (reference sequence). V dropped 0 bases and J dropped 4 bases, with 6 bases sitting between them. The CDR3, as DNA: TGTGCCAGTAGTATAGATCCGAGCACCGGGGAGCTGTTTTTT. Translation gives CASSIDPSTGELFF.